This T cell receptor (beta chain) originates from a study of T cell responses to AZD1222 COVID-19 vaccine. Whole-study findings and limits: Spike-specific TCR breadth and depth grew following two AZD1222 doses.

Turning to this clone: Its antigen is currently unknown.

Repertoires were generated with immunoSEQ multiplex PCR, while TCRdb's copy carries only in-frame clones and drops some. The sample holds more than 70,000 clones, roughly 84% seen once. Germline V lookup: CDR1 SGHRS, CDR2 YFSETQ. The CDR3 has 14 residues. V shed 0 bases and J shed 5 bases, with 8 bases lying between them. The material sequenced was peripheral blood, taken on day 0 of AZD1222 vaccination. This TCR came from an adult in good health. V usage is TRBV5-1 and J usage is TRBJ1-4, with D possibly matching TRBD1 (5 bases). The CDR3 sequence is CASSLARENEKLFF. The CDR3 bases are TGCGCCAGCAGCTTGGCCAGGGAGAATGAAAAACTGTTTTTT.